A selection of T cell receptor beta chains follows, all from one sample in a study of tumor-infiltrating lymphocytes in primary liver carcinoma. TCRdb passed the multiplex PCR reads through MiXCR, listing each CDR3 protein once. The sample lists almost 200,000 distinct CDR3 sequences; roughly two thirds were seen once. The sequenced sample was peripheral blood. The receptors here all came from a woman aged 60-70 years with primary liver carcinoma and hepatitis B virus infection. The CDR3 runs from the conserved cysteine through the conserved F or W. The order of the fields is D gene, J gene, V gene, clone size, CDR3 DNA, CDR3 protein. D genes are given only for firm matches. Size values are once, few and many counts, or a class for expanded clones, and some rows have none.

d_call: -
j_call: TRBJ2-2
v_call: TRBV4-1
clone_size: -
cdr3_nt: TGCGCCAGCAGGTTAGAGACTCCAACGGGGGAGCTGTTTTTT
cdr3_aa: CASRLETPTGELFF

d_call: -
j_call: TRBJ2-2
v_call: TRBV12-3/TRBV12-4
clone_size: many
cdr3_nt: TGTGCCAGCAGTTTACCCCCGGGAGGGGCAGGGGGCTTTACCGGGGAGCTGTTTTTT
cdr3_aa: CASSLPPGGAGGFTGELFF

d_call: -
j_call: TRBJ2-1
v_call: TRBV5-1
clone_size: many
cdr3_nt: TGCGCCAGCAGACCTGACCTTGGCTCCTACAATGAGCAGTTCTTC
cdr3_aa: CASRPDLGSYNEQFF

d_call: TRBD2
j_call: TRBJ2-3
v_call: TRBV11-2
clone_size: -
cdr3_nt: TGTGCCAGCAGCTTAGGGGGACTAGCGTGGGCGACAGATACGCAGTATTTT
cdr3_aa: CASSLGGLAWATDTQYF

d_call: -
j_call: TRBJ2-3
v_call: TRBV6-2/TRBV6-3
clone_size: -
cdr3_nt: TGTGCCAGCAGCCCCACGAGGGGAAGCCCAGATACGAAGTATTTT
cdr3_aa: CASSPTRGSPDTKYF

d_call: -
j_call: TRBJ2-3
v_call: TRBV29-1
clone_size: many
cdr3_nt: TGCAGCACCCTGACCGGCACAGATACGCAGTATTTT
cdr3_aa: CSTLTGTDTQYF

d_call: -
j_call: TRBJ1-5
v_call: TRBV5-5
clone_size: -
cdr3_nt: TGTGTCAGCAGCTTTGGGTCCGCGGGAAATCAGCCCCAGCATTTT
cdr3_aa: CVSSFGSAGNQPQHF

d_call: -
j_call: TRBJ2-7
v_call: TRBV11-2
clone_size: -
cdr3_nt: TGTGCCAGCAGTTTAGTGTCGGCGACTAACGGGAACTCCTACGAGCAGTACTTC
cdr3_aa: CASSLVSATNGNSYEQYF

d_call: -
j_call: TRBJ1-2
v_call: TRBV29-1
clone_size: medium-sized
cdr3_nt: TGCAGCGTTGATCGGGGGGCAGTAGGGGCCGGCGGCTACACCTTC
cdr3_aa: CSVDRGAVGAGGYTF

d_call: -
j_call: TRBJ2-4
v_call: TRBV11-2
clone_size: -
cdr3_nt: TGTGCCAGCATGGGGGCCAGGGTAGCCAAAAACATTCAGTACTTC
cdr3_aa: CASMGARVAKNIQYF

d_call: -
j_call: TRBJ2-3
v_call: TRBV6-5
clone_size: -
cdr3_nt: TGTGCCAGCAGTTACTCGGGTGAGAATACGCAGTATTTT
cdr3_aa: CASSYSGENTQYF

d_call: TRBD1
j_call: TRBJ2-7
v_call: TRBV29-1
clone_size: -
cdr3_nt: TGCAGCGTTGGGACAGGGGTCGGCGAGCAGTACTTC
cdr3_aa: CSVGTGVGEQYF

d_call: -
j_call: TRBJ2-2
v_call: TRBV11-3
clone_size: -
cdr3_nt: TGTGCCAGCAGCTCCATTAACACCGGGAAGCTGTTTTTT
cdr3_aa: CASSSINTGKLFF

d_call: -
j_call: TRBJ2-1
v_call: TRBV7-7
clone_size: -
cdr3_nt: TGTGCTAGCAGCTTATCTAGGGATTCATACAATGAGCAGTTCTTC
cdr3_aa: CASSLSRDSYNEQFF

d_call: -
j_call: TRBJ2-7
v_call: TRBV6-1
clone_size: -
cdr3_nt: TGTGCCAACAAGGGGGCACTAGCGGACCTCTACGAGCAGTACTTC
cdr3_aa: CANKGALADLYEQYF

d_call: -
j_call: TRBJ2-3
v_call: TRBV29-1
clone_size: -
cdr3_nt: TGCAGCGTTGACAACAGACACACAGATACGCAGTATTTT
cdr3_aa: CSVDNRHTDTQYF

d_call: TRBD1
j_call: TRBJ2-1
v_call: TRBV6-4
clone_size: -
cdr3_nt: TGTGCCAGCAGTACGACAGGGGGGGTCTACAATGAGCAGTTCTTC
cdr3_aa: CASSTTGGVYNEQFF

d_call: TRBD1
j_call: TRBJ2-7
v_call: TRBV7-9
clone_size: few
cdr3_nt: TGTGCCAGCAGCTTCTCCCCGGACAGGGGGCACGACGAGCAGTACTTC
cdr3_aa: CASSFSPDRGHDEQYF

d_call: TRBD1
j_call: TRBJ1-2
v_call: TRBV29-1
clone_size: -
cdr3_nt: TGCAGTGCAACAAAGGGACAGGGACACTACTATGGCTACACCTTC
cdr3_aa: CSATKGQGHYYGYTF

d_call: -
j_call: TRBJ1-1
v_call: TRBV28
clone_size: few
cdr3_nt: TGTGCCAGCAGTTTCCGAGCCCTAGGGGCCCTTACTGAAGCTTTCTTT
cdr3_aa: CASSFRALGALTEAFF

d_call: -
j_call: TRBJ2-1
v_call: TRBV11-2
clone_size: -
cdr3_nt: TGTGCCAGCAGCTTAGAGGCGGGCGGGACTTTATTCTACAATGAGGAGTTCTTC
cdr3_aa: CASSLEAGGTLFYNEEFF

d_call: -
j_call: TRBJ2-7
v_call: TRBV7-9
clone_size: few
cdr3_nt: TGTGCCAGCAGCTCAAGGGAAGGGGAGCAGTACTTC
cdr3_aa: CASSSREGEQYF

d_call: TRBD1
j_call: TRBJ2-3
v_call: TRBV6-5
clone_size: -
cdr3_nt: TGTGCCAGTAGTTTTGGGACAGGGGGCGCAGGTACGCAGTATTTT
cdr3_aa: CASSFGTGGAGTQYF

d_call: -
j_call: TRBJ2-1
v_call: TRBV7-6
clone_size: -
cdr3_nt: TGTGCCAGCAGCTTACCGGGACTCTTCAATGAGCAGTTCTTC
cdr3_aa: CASSLPGLFNEQFF

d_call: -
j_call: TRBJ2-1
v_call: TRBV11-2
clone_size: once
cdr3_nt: TGTGCCAGCAGCTTAGTTCACGGCTACAATGAGCAGTTCTTC
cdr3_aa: CASSLVHGYNEQFF

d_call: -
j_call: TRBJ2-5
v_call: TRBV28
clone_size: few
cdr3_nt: TGTGCCAGCAGTAAAGTAACGGAGACCCAGTACTTC
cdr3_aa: CASSKVTETQYF

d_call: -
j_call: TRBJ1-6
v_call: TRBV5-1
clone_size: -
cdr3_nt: TGCGCCAGCAGCTTCGCCGGGACTCCGTATAATTCACCCCTCCACTTT
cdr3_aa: CASSFAGTPYNSPLHF

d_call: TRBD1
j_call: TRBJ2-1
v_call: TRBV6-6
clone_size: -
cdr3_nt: TGTGCCAGCAGTGATAAGGGGGCCCCTTACAATGAGCAGTTCTTC
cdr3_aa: CASSDKGAPYNEQFF

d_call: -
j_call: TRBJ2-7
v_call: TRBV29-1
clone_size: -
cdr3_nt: TGCATCGTATATACAGGAGGATACGAGCAGTACTTC
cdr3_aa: CIVYTGGYEQYF

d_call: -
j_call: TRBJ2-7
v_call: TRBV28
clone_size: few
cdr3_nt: TGTGCCAGCAGTTTTGGCAGGGGTAACCCCTACGAGCAGTACTTC
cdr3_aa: CASSFGRGNPYEQYF

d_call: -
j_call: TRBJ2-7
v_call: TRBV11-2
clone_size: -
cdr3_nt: TGTGCCAGCAGTAGAGACAGGAGCCATGATCAGTACTTC
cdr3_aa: CASSRDRSHDQYF

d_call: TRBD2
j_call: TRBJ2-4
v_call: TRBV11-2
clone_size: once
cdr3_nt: TGTGCCAGCGAGAGCGGGAGGTTGACCAAAATCATTCAGTACTTC
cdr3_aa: CASESGRLTKIIQYF

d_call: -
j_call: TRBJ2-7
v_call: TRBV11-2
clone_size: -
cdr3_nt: TGTGCCAGTAGCTTAGATTGGGCAGTGGGAAGCCAGCAGTACTTC
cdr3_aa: CASSLDWAVGSQQYF

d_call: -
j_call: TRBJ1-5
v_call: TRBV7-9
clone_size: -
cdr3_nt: TGTGCCAACAGCTTAGAGGGTTCCTATCAGCCCCAGCATTTT
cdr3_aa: CANSLEGSYQPQHF

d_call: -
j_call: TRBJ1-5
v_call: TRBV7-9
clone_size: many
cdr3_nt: TGTGCCAGCAGCTTAGAAGGGGGGTATCAGCCCCAGCATTTT
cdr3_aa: CASSLEGGYQPQHF

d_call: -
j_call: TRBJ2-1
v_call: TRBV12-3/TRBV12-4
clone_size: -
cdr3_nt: TGTGCCAGCAGCTCGGCGACTGGTGGAGGGATGCAGTTCTTC
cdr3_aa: CASSSATGGGMQFF

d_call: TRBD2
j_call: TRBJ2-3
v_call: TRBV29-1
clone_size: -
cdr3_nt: TGCAGCGATGAAGGGCCAGCGGGGGCTGGCACAGATACGCAGTATTTT
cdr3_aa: CSDEGPAGAGTDTQYF

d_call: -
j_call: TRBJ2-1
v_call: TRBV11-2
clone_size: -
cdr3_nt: TGTGCCAGCAGCATAGGTCAGGACTTATTCTTC
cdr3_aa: CASSIGQDLFF

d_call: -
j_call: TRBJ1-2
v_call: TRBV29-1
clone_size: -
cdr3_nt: TGCAGCGTTGCACAGGGAAGCCACACCTATGGCTACACCTTC
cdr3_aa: CSVAQGSHTYGYTF

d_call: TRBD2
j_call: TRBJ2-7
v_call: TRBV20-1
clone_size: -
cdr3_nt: TGCAGTGCTAGAAAGGCGGGAGCTCGTATTTACGAGCAGTACTTC
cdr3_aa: CSARKAGARIYEQYF

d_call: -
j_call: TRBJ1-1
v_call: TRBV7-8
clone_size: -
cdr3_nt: TGTGCCAGCAGCCCAGACAGGTTTAGCCTCGGAACTGAAGCTTTCTTT
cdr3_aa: CASSPDRFSLGTEAFF

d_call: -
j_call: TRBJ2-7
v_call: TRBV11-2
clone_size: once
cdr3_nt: TGTGCCAGCAGTTCCCGGGTAGGCTACGAGCAGTACTTC
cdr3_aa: CASSSRVGYEQYF

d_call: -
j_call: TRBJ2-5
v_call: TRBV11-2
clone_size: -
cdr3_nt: TGTGTCAGCAGCTACTCCCGAGGTAGCGGAAGAGAGACCCAGTACTTC
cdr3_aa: CVSSYSRGSGRETQYF

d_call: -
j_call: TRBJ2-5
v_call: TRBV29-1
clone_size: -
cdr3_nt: TGCAGTGCCCCAGGGTTTACGCAAGAGACCCAGTACTTC
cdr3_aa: CSAPGFTQETQYF

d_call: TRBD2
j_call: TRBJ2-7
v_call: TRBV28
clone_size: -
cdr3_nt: TGTGCCAGCAGCTCCCCTAGCGGGAGGGGCACCCACGAGCAGTACTTC
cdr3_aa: CASSSPSGRGTHEQYF

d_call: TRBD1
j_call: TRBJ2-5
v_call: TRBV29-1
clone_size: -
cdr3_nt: TGCAGCGGCCAGGGGGCGGATTCCAAGACCCAGTACTTC
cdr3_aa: CSGQGADSKTQYF

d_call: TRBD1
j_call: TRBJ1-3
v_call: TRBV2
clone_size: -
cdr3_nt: TGTGCCAGCATACGGGACAGAAGCGGAAACACCATATATTTT
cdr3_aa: CASIRDRSGNTIYF

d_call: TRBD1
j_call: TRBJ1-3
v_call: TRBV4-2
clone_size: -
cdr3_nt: TGTGCCAGCAGCCAGGAGACAGGGGGAGGAAACATCTTATATTTT
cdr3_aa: CASSQETGGGNILYF

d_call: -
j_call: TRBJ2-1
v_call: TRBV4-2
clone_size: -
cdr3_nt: TGTACCAGCAGTACTAGCTCCTACAATGTGCAGTTCTTC
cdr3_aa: CTSSTSSYNVQFF

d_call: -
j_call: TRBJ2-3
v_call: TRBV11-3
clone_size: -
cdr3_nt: TGTGCCAGTAGCTTAGACACAGATAAGCAGTATTTT
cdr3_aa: CASSLDTDKQYF

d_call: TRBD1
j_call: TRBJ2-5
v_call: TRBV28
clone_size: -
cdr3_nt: TGTGCCAGCAGCCCAGGGGGCACGGGTTTGGGGTACTTC
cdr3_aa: CASSPGGTGLGYF

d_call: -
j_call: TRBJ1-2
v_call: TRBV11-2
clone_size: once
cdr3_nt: TGTGCCCGCAGCCCTGGGACGTATGGCTACACCTTC
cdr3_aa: CARSPGTYGYTF

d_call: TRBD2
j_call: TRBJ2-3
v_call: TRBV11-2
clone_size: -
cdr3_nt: TGTGCCAGCAGCTCAGGACTAGTAGGGACCGATACGCAGTATTTT
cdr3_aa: CASSSGLVGTDTQYF

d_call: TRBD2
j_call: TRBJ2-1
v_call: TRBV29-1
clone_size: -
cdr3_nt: TGCAGCGTTGAGGGGACTAGCGGGAGGGCCGTTGGTGAGCAGTTCTTT
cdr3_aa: CSVEGTSGRAVGEQFF

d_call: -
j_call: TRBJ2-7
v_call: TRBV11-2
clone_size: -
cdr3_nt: TGTGCCACTAGCTCTCACCTGGTACAGATTTACGAGCAGTACTTC
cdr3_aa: CATSSHLVQIYEQYF

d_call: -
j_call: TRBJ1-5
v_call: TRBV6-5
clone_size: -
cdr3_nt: TGTGCCAGCAGAAGGGGTCCGTTGCAACCCCAGCATTTT
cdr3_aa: CASRRGPLQPQHF